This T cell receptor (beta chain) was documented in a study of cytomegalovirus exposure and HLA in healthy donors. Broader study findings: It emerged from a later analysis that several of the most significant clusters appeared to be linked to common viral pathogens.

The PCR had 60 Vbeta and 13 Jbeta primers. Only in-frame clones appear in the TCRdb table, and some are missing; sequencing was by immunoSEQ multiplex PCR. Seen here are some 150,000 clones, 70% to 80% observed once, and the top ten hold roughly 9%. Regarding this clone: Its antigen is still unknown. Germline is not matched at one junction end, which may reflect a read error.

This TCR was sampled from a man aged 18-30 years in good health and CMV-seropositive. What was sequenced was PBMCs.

The CDR3 DNA follows: TGTGCCATCAGTGATGGGGGGGAGCTGCTTTTT. Encoded protein: CAISDGGELLF. V usage is TRBV10-3 and J usage is TRBJ2-2; TRBD2 agrees at 7 bases. From germline, CDR1 is ENHRY and CDR2 SYGVKD. This CDR3 has 11 amino acids.